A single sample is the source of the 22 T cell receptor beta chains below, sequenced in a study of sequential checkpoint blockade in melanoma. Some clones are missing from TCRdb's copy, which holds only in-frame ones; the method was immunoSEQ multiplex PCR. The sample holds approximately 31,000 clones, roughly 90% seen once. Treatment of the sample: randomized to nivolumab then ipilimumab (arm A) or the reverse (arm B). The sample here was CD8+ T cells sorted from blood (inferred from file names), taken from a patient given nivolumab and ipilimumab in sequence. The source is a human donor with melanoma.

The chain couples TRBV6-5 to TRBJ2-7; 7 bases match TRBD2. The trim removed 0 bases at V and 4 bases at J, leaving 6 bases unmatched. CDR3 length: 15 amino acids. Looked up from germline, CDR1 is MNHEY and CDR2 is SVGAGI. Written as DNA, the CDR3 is TGTGCCAGCAGTTACTCGTCTAGCGGTGCGTACGAGCAGTACTTC. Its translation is CASSYSSSGAYEQYF.

The chain's CDR3 is CASSLQGSPLHF. For the CDR3, the DNA is TGTGCCAGCAGCTTGCAGGGTTCACCCCTCCACTTT. The chain uses TRBV5-4 and TRBJ1-6; D is possibly TRBD1 (5 bases). This CDR3 contains 12 residues. The V end lost 1 base, the J end lost 9 bases, and 5 bases lay between the germline ends. Germline lookup yields CDR1 SGHNT and CDR2 YYREEE (reference sequence).

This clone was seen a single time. For the CDR3, the DNA is TGCGCCAGCAGCTGGACAGGGGGAGCCTATGGCTACACCTTC. It encodes CASSWTGGAYGYTF. The chain is built from TRBV5-1 and TRBJ1-2, with 10 bases fitting TRBD1. CDR1 and CDR2 (germline): SGHRS, YFSETQ. The J segment lost 4 bases and the V segment lost 3 bases, leaving 3 bases of the junction unmatched. The CDR3 totals 14 residues.

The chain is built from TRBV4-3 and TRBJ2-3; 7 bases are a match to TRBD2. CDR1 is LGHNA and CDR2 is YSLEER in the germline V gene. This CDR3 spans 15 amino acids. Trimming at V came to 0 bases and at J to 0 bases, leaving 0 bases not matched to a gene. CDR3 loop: CASSQDGGSTDTQYF. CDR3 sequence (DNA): TGCGCCAGCAGCCAAGACGGGGGGAGCACAGATACGCAGTATTTT.

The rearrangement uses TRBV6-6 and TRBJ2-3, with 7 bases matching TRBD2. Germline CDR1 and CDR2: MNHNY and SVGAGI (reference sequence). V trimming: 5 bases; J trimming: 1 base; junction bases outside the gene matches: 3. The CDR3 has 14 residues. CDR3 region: CASSPSGGTDTQYF. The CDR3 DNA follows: TGTGCCAGCAGTCCCAGCGGGGGCACAGATACGCAGTATTTT.

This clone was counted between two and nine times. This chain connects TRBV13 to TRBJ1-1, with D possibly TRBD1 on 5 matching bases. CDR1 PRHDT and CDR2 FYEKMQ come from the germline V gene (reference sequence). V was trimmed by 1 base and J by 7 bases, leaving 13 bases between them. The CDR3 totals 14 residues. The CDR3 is CASSLEGRVNEAFF. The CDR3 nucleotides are TGTGCCAGCAGCTTAGAGGGCAGGGTGAATGAAGCTTTCTTT.

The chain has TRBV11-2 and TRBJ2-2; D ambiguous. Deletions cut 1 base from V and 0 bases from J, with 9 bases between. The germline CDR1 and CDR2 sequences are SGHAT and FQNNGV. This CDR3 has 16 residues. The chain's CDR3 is CASSLVPGSNTGELFF. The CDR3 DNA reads TGTGCCAGCAGCTTAGTGCCGGGTTCGAACACCGGGGAGCTGTTTTTT.

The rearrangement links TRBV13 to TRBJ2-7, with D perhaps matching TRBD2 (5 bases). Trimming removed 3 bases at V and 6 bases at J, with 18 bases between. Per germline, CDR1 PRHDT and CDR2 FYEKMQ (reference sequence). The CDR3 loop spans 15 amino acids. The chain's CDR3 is CASSLWAEQAGEQYF. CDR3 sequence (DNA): TGTGCCAGCAGCTTGTGGGCCGAGCAGGCGGGCGAGCAGTACTTC.

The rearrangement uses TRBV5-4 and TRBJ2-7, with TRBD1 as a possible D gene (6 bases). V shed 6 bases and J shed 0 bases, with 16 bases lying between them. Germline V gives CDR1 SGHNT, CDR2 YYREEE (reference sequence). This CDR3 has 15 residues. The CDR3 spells CASTPVPDSSYEQYF. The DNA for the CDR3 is TGTGCCAGCACCCCTGTCCCGGACAGCTCCTACGAGCAGTACTTC.

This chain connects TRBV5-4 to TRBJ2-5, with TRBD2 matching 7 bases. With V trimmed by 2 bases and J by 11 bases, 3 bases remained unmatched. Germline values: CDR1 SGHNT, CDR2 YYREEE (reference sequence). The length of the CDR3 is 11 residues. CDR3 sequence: CASSFGGEQYF. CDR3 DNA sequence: TGTGCCAGCAGCTTTGGGGGGGAGCAGTACTTC.

This CDR3 reads CASSLVGGSYEQYF. The CDR3, as DNA: TGTGCCAGCAGTTTGGTAGGGGGCTCCTACGAGCAGTACTTC. This chain connects TRBV28 to TRBJ2-7, with D perhaps TRBD1 (6 bases). Trimming stripped 3 bases from V and 0 bases from J, with 9 bases between. Germline CDR1 MDHEN, CDR2 SYDVKM. This CDR3 has 14 amino acids.

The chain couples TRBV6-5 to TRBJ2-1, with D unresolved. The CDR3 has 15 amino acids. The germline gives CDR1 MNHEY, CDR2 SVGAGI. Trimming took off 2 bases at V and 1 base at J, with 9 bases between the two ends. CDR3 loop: CASSYQAYSYNEQFF. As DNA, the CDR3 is TGTGCCAGCAGTTACCAGGCCTATTCCTACAATGAGCAGTTCTTC.

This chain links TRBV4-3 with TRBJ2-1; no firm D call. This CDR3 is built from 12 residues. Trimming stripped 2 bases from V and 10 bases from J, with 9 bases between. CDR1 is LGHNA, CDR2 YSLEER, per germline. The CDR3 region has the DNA TGCGCCAGCAGCCAACTAACCGGGGAGCAGTTCTTC. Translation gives CASSQLTGEQFF.

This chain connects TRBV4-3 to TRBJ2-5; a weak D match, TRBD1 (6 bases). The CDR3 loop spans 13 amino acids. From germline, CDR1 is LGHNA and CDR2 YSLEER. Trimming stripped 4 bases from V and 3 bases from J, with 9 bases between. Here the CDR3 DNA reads TGCGCCAGCAGCCGGGACACCGAAGAGACCCAGTACTTC. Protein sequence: CASSRDTEETQYF.

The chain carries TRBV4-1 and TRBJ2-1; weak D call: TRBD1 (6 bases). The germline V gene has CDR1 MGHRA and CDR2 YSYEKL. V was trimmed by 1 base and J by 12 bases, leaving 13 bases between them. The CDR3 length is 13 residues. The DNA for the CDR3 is TGCGCCAGCAGCCAAGTAAGGACAGTTGGGCAGTTCTTC. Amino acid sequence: CASSQVRTVGQFF.

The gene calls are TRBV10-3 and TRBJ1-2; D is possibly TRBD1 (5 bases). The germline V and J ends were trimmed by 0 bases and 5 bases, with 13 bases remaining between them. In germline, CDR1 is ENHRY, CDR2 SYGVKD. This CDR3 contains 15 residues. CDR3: CAISESGQVNYGYTF. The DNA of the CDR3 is TGTGCCATCAGTGAGTCAGGACAAGTGAATTATGGCTACACCTTC.

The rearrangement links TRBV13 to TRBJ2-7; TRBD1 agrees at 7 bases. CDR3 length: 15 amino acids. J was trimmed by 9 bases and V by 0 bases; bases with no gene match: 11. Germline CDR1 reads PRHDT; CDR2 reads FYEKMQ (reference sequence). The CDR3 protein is CASSLGLVGGRGQYF. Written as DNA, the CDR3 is TGTGCCAGCAGCTTAGGCCTGGTAGGGGGCAGAGGGCAGTACTTC.

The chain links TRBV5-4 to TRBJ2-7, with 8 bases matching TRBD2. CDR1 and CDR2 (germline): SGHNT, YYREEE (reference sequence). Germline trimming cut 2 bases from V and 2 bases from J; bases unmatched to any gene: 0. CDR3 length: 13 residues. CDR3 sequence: CASSFGRAYEQYF. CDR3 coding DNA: TGTGCCAGCAGCTTCGGGAGGGCCTACGAGCAGTACTTC.

The CDR3 DNA reads as TGTGCCAGTAGGGATCCCGGGACACCCTACGAGCAGTACTTC. Translation gives CASRDPGTPYEQYF. The chain recombines TRBV19 with TRBJ2-7; weak D call: TRBD1 (6 bases). The CDR3 sequence is 14 residues long. The V gene's germline CDR1 is LNHDA and CDR2 SQIVND (reference sequence). The ends were cut back, 6 bases at V and 2 bases at J, with 14 bases in the middle.

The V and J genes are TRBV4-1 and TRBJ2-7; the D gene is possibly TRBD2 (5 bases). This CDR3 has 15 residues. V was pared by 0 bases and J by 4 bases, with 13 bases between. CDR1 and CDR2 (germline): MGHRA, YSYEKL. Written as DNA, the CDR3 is TGCGCCAGCAGCCAAGAACAGCATCGGGGATACGAGCAGTACTTC. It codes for CASSQEQHRGYEQYF.

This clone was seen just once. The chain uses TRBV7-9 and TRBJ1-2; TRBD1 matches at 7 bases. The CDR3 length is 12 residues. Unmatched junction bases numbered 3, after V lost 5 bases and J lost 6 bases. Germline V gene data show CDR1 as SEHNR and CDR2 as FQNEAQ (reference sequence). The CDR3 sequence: CASSKDRDGYTF. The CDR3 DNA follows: TGTGCCAGCAGCAAAGACAGGGATGGCTACACCTTC.

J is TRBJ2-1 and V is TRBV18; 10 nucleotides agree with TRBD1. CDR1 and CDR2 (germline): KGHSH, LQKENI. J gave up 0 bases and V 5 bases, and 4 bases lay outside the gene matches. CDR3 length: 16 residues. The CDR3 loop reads CASSGGQGSSYNEQFF. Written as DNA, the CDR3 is TGTGCCAGCTCAGGGGGACAGGGGAGCTCCTACAATGAGCAGTTCTTC.